The T cell receptor (beta chain) under discussion was sequenced for a study of cytomegalovirus exposure and HLA in healthy donors. Study summary: The same platform used for the approximately 700 first-cohort repertoires was also used for the roughly 130 validation repertoires, as a later analysis reported.

In the case of this clone: Its target is not known.

Study results and caveats: It was about 150 TCR beta chains that were listed as cytomegalovirus-associated. Most TCR sequences showed up rarely, but some public TCRs showed up in many donors.

Generated by immunoSEQ multiplex PCR, the TCRdb table keeps only in-frame clones and is missing some. The sample has a few hundred thousand clones, 88% seen once; the top ten hold about 0.99%. This CDR3 has 16 amino acids. Looked up from germline, CDR1 is LNHDA and CDR2 is SQIVND (reference sequence). V was clipped by 5 bases and J by 4 bases, with 17 bases between them. The donors were part of the validation cohort, which consisted of about 120 subjects and was separate from the first cohort of 600 to 850 subjects. This rearrangement joins TRBV19 to TRBJ2-2, with D possibly matching TRBD1 (7 bases). The clonotype comes from a woman aged 18-29 years in good health and CMV-seronegative. Input material: PBMCs. CDR3 coding DNA: TGTGCCAGTAGTCGCCAGGGGGGTGCTCGCACCGGGGAGCTGTTTTTT. This codes for CASSRQGGARTGELFF.